This TCR beta chain stems from a study of OX40 agonist ivuxolimab in advanced cancers. Study as a whole: Partial responses were observed in three patients, of whom one had hepatocellular carcinoma and two had cutaneous melanoma.

Notes on the study in general: Partial responders dosed at 0.1-3.0 mg/kg displayed clonal expansion ranking among the lowest. The study found that CD8+ T cells averaged more expanded clones than CD4+.

Sequencing used immunoSEQ multiplex PCR; TCRdb keeps in-frame clones, though not all of them. The table includes 11,000 to 15,000 clones, approximately 95% detected once. Enrollment shut out patients with autoimmune disease history or systemic immunosuppression. V lost 3 bases and J lost 4, with 10 bases in between. The CDR3 has 13 amino acids. CDR1 and CDR2 from the germline V gene are LNHDA and SQIVND (reference sequence). For this clone: Antigen unknown.

The chain carries TRBV19 and TRBJ2-7; D remains unclear. This specimen consisted of CD4+ or CD8+ T cells sorted from blood, obtained in a trial of the OX40 agonist ivuxolimab. This sequence was found in an adult with an advanced solid tumor such as melanoma, head and neck, liver or kidney cancer. As DNA, the CDR3 is TGTGCCAGTAGTATTTCGTTTGAGTACGAGCAGTACTTC. As protein: CASSISFEYEQYF.